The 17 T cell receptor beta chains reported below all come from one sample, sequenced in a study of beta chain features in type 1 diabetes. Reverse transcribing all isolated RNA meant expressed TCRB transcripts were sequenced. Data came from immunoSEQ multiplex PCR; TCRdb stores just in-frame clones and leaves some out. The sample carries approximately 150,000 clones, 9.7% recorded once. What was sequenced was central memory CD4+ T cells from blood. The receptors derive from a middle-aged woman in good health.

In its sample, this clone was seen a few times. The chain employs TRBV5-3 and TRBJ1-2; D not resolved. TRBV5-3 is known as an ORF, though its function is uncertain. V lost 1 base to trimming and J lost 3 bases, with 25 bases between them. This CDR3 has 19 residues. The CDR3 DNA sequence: TGTGCCAGAAGCTTGTCGTATAAGACAAGGAAACGATTGGACTATGGCTACACCTTC. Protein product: CARSLSYKTRKRLDYGYTF.

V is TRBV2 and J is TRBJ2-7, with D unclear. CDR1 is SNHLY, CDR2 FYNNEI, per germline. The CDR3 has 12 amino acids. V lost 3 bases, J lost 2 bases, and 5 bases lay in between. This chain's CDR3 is CASSDSPYEQYF. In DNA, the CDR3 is TGTGCCAGCAGTGATTCTCCCTACGAGCAGTACTTC. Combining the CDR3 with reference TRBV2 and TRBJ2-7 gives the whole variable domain EPEVTQTPSHQVTQMGQEVILRCVPISNHLYFYWYRQILGQKVEFLVSFYNNEISEKSEIFDDQFSVERPDGSNFTLKIRSTKLEDSAMYFCASSDSPYEQYFGPGTRLTVT.

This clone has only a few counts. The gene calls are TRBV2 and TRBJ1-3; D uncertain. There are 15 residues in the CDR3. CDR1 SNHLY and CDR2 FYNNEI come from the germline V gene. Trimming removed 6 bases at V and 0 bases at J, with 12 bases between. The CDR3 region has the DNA TGTGCCAGCAGGACCAATGACATCTCTGGAAACACCATATATTTT. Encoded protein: CASRTNDISGNTIYF.

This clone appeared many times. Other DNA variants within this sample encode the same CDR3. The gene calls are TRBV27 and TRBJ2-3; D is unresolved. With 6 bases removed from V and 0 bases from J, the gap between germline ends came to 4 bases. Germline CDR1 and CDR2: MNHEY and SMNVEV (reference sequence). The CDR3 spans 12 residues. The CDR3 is CASRTSTDTQYF. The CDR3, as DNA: TGTGCCAGCAGGACTAGCACAGATACGCAGTATTTT.

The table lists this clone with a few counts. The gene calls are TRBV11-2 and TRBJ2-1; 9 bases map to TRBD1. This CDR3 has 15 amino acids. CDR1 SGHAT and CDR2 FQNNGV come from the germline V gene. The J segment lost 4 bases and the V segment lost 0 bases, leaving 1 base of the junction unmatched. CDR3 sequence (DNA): TGTGCCAGCAGCTTAGAAGGGACAGGGTACAATGAGCAGTTCTTC. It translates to CASSLEGTGYNEQFF.

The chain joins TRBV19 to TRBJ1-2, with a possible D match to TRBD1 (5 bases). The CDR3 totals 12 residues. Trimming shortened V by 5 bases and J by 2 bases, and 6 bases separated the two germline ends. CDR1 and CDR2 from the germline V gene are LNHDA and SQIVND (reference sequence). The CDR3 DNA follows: TGTGCCAGTAGTGGGGCAAACTATGGCTACACCTTC. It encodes CASSGANYGYTF.

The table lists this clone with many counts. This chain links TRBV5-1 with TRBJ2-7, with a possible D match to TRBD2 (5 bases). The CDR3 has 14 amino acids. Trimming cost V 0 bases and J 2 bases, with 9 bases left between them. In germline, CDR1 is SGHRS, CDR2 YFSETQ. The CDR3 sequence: CASSLGGPPYEQYF. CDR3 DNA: TGCGCCAGCAGCTTGGGAGGGCCGCCCTACGAGCAGTACTTC.

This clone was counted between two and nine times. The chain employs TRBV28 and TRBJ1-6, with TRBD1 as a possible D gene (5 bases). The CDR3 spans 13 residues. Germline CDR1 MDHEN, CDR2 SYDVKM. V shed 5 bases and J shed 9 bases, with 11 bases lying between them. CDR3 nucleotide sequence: TGTGCCAGCAGTCCTGACAGTACTTCACCCCTCCACTTT. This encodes CASSPDSTSPLHF.

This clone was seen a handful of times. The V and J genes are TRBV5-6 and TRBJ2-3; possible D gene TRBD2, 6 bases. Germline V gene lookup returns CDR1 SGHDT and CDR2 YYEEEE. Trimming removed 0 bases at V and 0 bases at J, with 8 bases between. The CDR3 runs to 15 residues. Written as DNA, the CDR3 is TGTGCCAGCAGCTTGGTGGGAGGTAGCACAGATACGCAGTATTTT. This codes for CASSLVGGSTDTQYF.

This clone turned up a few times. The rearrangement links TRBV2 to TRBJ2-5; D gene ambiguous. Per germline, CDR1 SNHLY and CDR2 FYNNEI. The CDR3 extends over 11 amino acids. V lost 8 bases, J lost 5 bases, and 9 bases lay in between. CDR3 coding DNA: TGTGCCAGCTCTCAGATGGAGACCCAGTACTTC. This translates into CASSQMETQYF. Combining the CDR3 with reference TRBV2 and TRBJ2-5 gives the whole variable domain EPEVTQTPSHQVTQMGQEVILRCVPISNHLYFYWYRQILGQKVEFLVSFYNNEISEKSEIFDDQFSVERPDGSNFTLKIRSTKLEDSAMYFCASSQMETQYFGPGTRLLVL.

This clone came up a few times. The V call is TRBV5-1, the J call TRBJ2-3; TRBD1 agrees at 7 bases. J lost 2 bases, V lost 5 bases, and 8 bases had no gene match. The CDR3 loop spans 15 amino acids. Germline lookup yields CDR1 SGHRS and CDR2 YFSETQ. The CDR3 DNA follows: TGCGCCAGCAGACGAGAGGGACAGACCACAGATACGCAGTATTTT. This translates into CASRREGQTTDTQYF. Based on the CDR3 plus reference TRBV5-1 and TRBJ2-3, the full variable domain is KAGVTQTPRYLIKTRGQQVTLSCSPISGHRSVSWYQQTPGQGLQFLFEYFSETQRNKGNFPGRFSGRQFSNSRSEMNVSTLELGDSALYLCASRREGQTTDTQYFGPGTRLTVL.

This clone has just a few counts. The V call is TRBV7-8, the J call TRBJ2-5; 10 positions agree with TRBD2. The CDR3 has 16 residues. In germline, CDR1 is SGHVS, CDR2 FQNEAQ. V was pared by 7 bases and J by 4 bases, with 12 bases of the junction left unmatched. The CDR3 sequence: CASTRSRAGGGETQYF. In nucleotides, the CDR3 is TGTGCCAGCACCCGGAGTCGAGCGGGGGGGGGAGAGACCCAGTACTTC.

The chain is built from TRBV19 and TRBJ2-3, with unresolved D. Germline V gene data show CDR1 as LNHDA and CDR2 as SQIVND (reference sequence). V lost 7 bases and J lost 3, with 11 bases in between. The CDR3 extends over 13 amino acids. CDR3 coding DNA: TGTGCCAGTAAGCCCTTTTCAACAGATACGCAGTATTTT. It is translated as CASKPFSTDTQYF.

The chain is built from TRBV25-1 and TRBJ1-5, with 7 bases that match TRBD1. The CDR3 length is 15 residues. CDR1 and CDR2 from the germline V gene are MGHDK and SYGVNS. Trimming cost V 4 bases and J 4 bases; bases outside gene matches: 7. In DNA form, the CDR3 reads TGTGCCAGCAGTGCCACGACAGGGTTGAATCAGCCCCAGCATTTT. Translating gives CASSATTGLNQPQHF.

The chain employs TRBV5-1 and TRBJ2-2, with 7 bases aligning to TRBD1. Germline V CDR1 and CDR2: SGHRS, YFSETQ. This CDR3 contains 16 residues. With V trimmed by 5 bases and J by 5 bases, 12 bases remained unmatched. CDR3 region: CASSEGTAARTGELFF. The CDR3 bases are TGCGCCAGCAGTGAGGGGACAGCCGCGCGTACCGGGGAGCTGTTTTTT.

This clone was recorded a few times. The CDR3 DNA reads TGCGCCAGCAGCGGGCAGGGACAGGGGGCAGATACGCAGTATTTT. Amino acids: CASSGQGQGADTQYF. V usage is TRBV5-1 and J usage is TRBJ2-3, with 11 bases matching TRBD1. V was clipped by 4 bases and J by 4 bases; unmatched bases: 5. The CDR3 contains 15 residues. CDR1 is SGHRS, CDR2 YFSETQ, per germline.

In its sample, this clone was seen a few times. CDR3 sequence reads: CASSRNQETQYF. The CDR3, as DNA: TGTGCCAGCAGCCGTAATCAAGAGACCCAGTACTTC. This rearrangement joins TRBV5-4 to TRBJ2-5; D is unclear. V was trimmed by 4 bases and J by 2 bases, leaving 6 bases between them. The germline V gene encodes CDR1 SGHNT and CDR2 YYREEE (reference sequence). The CDR3 spans 12 residues.